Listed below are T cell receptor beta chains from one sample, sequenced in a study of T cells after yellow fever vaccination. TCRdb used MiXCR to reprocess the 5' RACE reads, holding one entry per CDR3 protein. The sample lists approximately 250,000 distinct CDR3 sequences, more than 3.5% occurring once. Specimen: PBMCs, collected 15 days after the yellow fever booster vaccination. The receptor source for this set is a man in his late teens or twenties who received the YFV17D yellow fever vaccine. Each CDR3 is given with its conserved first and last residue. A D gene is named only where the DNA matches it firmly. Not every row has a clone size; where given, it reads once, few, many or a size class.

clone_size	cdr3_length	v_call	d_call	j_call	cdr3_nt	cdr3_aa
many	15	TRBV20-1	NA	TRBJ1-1	TGCAGTGCTAGAGATGGCGGTTCGGTGAACACTGAAGCTTTCTTT	CSARDGGSVNTEAFF
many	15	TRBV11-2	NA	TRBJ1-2	TGTGCCAGCAGCTTAACGGACTCCCCCTTCAGGGGCTACACCTTC	CASSLTDSPFRGYTF
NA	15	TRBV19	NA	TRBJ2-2	TGTGCCAGTAGTATAGACAGGGGTTACACCGGGGAGCTGTTTTTT	CASSIDRGYTGELFF
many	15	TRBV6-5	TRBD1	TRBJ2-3	TGTGCCAGCAGTTACGGACAGGGTGTGACAGATACGCAGTATTTT	CASSYGQGVTDTQYF
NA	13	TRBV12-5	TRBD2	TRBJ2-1	TGTGCTAGTGGCCAGATAGCGGGGAGTGAGCAGTTCTTC	CASGQIAGSEQFF
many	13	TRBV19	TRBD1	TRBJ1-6	TGTGCCAGTGGACAGGGCGGCAATTCACCCCTCCACTTT	CASGQGGNSPLHF
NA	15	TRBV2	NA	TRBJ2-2	TGTGCCAGCAGTGGCAGGGGCTACTCCACCGGGGAGCTGTTTTTT	CASSGRGYSTGELFF
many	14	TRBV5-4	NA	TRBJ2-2	TGTGCCAGCAGCTTCTCACAGAACACCGGGGAGCTGTTTTTT	CASSFSQNTGELFF
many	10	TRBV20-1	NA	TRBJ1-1	TGCAGTGCTAGCTTCGGTCGGCCTTTCTTT	CSASFGRPFF
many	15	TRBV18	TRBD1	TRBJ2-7	TGTGCCAGCTCCCGGGCGGGGACAGGATCCTACGAGCAGTACTTC	CASSRAGTGSYEQYF
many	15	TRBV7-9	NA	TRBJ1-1	TGTGCCAGCAGCCAAAGCCTCCAGGGGAGCGGTGAAGCTTTCTTT	CASSQSLQGSGEAFF
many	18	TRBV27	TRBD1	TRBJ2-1	TGTGCCAGCAGTTCCCCCCCCCGGACAGGGTCGTTAAGCAATGAGCAGTTCTTC	CASSSPPRTGSLSNEQFF
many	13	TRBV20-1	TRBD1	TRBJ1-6	TGCAGTGCGAAGCCGGGACAGGACACACCCCTCCACTTT	CSAKPGQDTPLHF
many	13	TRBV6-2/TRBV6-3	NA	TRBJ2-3	TGTGCCAGCAATGATATAGCGCGATATACGCAGTATTTT	CASNDIARYTQYF
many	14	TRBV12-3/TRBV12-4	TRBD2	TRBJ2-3	TGTGCCAGCAGCCTGGGAGGGGAAAGTGATACGCAGTATTTT	CASSLGGESDTQYF
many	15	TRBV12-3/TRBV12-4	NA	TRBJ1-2	TGTGCCAGCAGTCATTGGACAGATCATTTCTATGGCTACACCTTC	CASSHWTDHFYGYTF
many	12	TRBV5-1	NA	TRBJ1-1	TGCGCCAGCAGCAATTCTGCGGCCGAAGCTTTCTTT	CASSNSAAEAFF
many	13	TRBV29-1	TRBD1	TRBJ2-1	TGCAGCGCGACGGACAGGGGATACAATGAGCAGTTCTTC	CSATDRGYNEQFF
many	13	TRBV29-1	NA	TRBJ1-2	TGCAGCGTTGTTGGCCAGGCGGACTATGGCTACACCTTC	CSVVGQADYGYTF
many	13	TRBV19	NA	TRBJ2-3	TGTGCCAGTAGCGGTGGCGGTACAGATACGCAGTATTTT	CASSGGGTDTQYF
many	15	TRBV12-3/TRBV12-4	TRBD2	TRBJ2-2	TGTGCCAGCAGTTTCGCGGGGGGAAACACCGGGGAGCTGTTTTTT	CASSFAGGNTGELFF
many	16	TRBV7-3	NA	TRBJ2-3	TGTGCCAGCAGCTCGCAGGGAGGCGCTAGCACAGATACGCAGTATTTT	CASSSQGGASTDTQYF
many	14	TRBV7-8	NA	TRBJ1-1	TGTGCCAGCAGACGACAGGACTGGGACACTGAAGCTTTCTTT	CASRRQDWDTEAFF
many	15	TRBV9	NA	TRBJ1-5	TGTGCCAGCAGCGTAGGGGGGGCCCGCAATCAGCCCCAGCATTTT	CASSVGGARNQPQHF
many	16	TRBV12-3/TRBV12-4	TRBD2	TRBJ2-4	TGTGCCAGCAGTTTACTGGCGGGGGGAGGCAAAAACATTCAGTACTTC	CASSLLAGGGKNIQYF
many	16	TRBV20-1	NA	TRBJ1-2	TGCAGTGCTCCGGGACCCCTAAGAGAAGCTAACTATGGCTACACCTTC	CSAPGPLREANYGYTF
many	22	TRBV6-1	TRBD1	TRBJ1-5	TGTGCCAGCAGTGATGGAGAAATTCGGGACAGGGTTGTTTGGGGGGACTCTCAGCCCCAGCATTTT	CASSDGEIRDRVVWGDSQPQHF
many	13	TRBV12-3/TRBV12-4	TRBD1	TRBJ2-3	TGTGCCAGCAGTCGCTGGACAGGAGATACGCAGTATTTT	CASSRWTGDTQYF
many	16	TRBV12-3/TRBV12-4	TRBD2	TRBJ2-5	TGTGCCAGCAGTTTAACGGGGACTAGCGGGATGGAGACCCAGTACTTC	CASSLTGTSGMETQYF
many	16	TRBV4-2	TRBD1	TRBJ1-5	TGTGCCAGCAGCCCCGGACAGGGGTCAAGCAATCAGCCCCAGCATTTT	CASSPGQGSSNQPQHF
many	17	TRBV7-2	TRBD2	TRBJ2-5	TGTGCCAGCAGCTTACTCCTGACTAGCGGGGGGCCCAAGACCCAGTACTTC	CASSLLLTSGGPKTQYF
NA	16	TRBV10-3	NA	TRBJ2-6	TGTGCCATCAGTGATGCGGGGAGCTCTGGGGCCAACGTCCTGACTTTC	CAISDAGSSGANVLTF
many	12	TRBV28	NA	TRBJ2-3	TGTGCCAGCATGGAGGGCACAGATACGCAGTATTTT	CASMEGTDTQYF
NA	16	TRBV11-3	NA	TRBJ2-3	TGTGCCAGCAGCTTAGGTTTGGTGAAGGGGACAGATACGCAGTATTTT	CASSLGLVKGTDTQYF
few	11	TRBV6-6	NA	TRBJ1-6	TGTGCCAGCAGTTCGAGTTCACCCCTCCACTTT	CASSSSSPLHF
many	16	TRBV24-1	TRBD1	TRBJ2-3	TGTGCCACCAGTGATTTCAGGACAGGGGGAACAGATACGCAGTATTTT	CATSDFRTGGTDTQYF
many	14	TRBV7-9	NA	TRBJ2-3	TGTGCCAGCAGCGTTAGCGGAAGCACAGATACGCAGTATTTT	CASSVSGSTDTQYF
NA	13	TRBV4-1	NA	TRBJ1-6	TGCGCCAGCAGCCAAGACTATAATTCACCCCTCCACTTT	CASSQDYNSPLHF
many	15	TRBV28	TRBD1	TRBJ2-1	TGTGCCAGCAGTTTCTCAGGGGGCCCGAGGAATGAGCAGTTCTTC	CASSFSGGPRNEQFF
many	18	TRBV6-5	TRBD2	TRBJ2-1	TGTGCCAGCAGTCTCGGACTAGCGGGGGGCGTCTCCTACAATGAGCAGTTCTTC	CASSLGLAGGVSYNEQFF
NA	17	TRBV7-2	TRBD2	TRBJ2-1	TGTGCCAGCAGCTTTACTAGCGGGGGACTGACGTACAATGAGCAGTTCTTC	CASSFTSGGLTYNEQFF
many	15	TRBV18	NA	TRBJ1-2	TGTGCCAGCTCACGCCGACAGGACCCTAACTATGGCTACACCTTC	CASSRRQDPNYGYTF
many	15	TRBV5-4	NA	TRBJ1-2	TGTGCCAGCAGCATTGGAGGATCATCTAACTATGGCTACACCTTC	CASSIGGSSNYGYTF